Reported below is one TCR beta chain. The target antigen is unknown. Clones were sequenced by immunoSEQ multiplex PCR, and TCRdb holds only the in-frame ones, with some missing. Of over 45,000 clones listed, roughly 80% were seen once; the top ten hold approximately 0.44%. This sample was taken from a study of memory CD4+ T cells and cytomegalovirus serostatus. The sort gate was single viable CD3+CD4+CD8-CD45RO+ cells for memory CD4+ T cells. Total CD4+ T cells were enriched by CD4 positive selection. General study points: Each of 67 CMV-associated TCRbeta sequences occurred in one to five individuals. A US-trained random forest predicted CMV serostatus with median AUC about 0.92.

Per the germline V gene, CDR1 is SGHDT and CDR2 is YYEEEE. The CDR3 has 13 residues. V was pared by 0 bases and J by 9 bases, with 1 base of the junction left unmatched. This chain links TRBV5-6 with TRBJ2-2; TRBD1 matches 8 bases. This receptor was identified in an adult in good health and CMV-seronegative. The sequencing sample was made of memory CD4+ T cells from blood. DNA of the CDR3: TGTGCCAGCAGCTTGGCCAGGGGGCGGGAGCTGTTTTTT. It is translated as CASSLARGRELFF. The complete variable domain, with remaining parts taken from reference TRBV5-6 and TRBJ2-2, reads DAGVTQSPTHLIKTRGQQVTLRCSPKSGHDTVSWYQQALGQGPQFIFQYYEEEERQRGNFPDRFSGHQFPNYSSELNVNALLLGDSALYLCASSLARGRELFFGEGSRLTVL.